This T cell receptor (beta chain) was recorded in a study of T-cell memory formation after mild COVID-19. Study overall: The study found TCR clusters largely donor specific. General study results and limits: Contracting CD4+ clones were located mainly in CM and EM, and CD8+ clones in EMRA. From day 15 to 85, contracting clones were balanced between CD4 and CD8, whereas later expanders leaned toward CD4+.

This clonotype was found a few times. The antigen remains unidentified. The 5'RACE method, run with constant-segment primers, produced TCR alpha and TCR beta cDNA libraries (carrying sample barcodes and UMIs). TCRdb re-called the 5' RACE reads through MiXCR, storing one row per CDR3 protein. This table holds around 300,000 distinct CDR3 sequences, around 15% found once. Sequencing used PBMCs or a T cell subset sorted from them (not recorded which). The clonotype comes from a man aged 18 to 35 who had mild COVID-19 (a few samples of this study predate the infection). Cell type and time point are not known.

In DNA, the CDR3 is TGTGCCACCAGTGATCCCGGGACTAGCGGAGATACGCAGTATTTT. It codes for CATSDPGTSGDTQYF. The rearrangement joins TRBV24-1 to TRBJ2-3, with TRBD2 identical over 11 bases. Per the germline V gene, CDR1 is KGHDR and CDR2 is SFDVKD. This CDR3 has 15 amino acids. V shed 3 bases, J shed 5 bases, and the junction held 3 bases outside the gene matches.